This T cell receptor beta chain was found in a study of Graves' ophthalmopathy and Graves' hyperthyroidism. About the research overall: In this cohort's terms, stable hyperthyroidism meant no ophthalmopathy by 18 months of follow-up.

Certain patients were not enrolled. These were patients with other autoimmune diseases, uncontrolled infections, pregnancy or lactation. Amplification targeted the TCR beta CDR3 regions, with RNA transcripts as the source material. Second-round multiplex PCR came after first-round RT-PCR with HTBI primers. TCRdb ran MiXCR on the multiplex PCR reads and lists one entry per CDR3 protein. The table lists over a million distinct CDR3 sequences, roughly 35% of them singletons. V dropped 5 bases and J dropped 16 bases, with 12 bases sitting between them. The CDR3 has 11 residues. Germline CDR1 is SEHNR and CDR2 is FQNEAQ (reference sequence).

This receptor was identified in an adult man with Graves' hyperthyroidism. This sequence joins TRBV7-9 and TRBJ2-6; D unresolved. The specimen sequenced was peripheral blood or thyroid tissue (not recorded which). The CDR3 DNA is TGTGCCAGCAGCGTTGGTCTCGGGCTGACTTTC. As protein: CASSVGLGLTF.